A selection of T cell receptor beta chains follows, all from one sample in a study of response to subunit inactivated influenza vaccine. TCRdb re-called the RT-PCR reads with MiXCR, one entry per CDR3 protein. The sample includes 500,000 to 600,000 distinct CDR3 sequences, approximately 10% of them seen just once. The sample also formed part of further work on T cells expressing NK-cell markers.

This specimen was PBMCs from blood, taken on the day of vaccination. The source of these receptors is a man aged 50 or older who received an inactivated influenza vaccine. Each CDR3 is given with its conserved first and last residue. Fields, in order: D gene, J gene, V gene, clone size, CDR3 protein, CDR3 DNA. A D gene is named only where the DNA matches it firmly. Clone sizes are given selectively: once, few, many, or a class where the clone is expanded.

>TRBD2|TRBJ2-5|TRBV28|many
CASSLRLAGDAVQETQYF
TGTGCCAGCAGTTTACGTCTAGCGGGAGATGCTGTTCAAGAGACCCAGTACTTC
>NA|TRBJ2-1|TRBV29-1|many
CSVDLSPPGEQFF
TGCAGCGTTGATCTCTCCCCTCCGGGGGAGCAGTTCTTC
>TRBD1|TRBJ2-7|TRBV3-1|NA
CASSQDQGAGEQYF
TGTGCCAGCAGCCAAGACCAGGGGGCGGGCGAGCAGTACTTC
>TRBD1|TRBJ1-1|TRBV7-8|many
CASSGGTGLNTEAFF
TGTGCCAGCAGCGGGGGGACAGGTCTGAACACTGAAGCTTTCTTT
>TRBD1|TRBJ2-3|TRBV18|few
CASSPPRQGAKTDTQYF
TGTGCCAGCTCACCGCCGAGGCAGGGGGCTAAGACAGATACGCAGTATTTT
>TRBD1|TRBJ2-7|TRBV11-2|few
CASSLDGTAYF
TGTGCCAGCAGCTTAGACGGGACAGCGTACTTC
>NA|TRBJ1-5|TRBV29-1|few
CSVEDSVPYQPQHF
TGCAGCGTTGAAGATTCAGTACCTTATCAGCCCCAGCATTTT
>NA|TRBJ1-6|TRBV12-3/TRBV12-4|many
CASSDAGSSPLHF
TGTGCCAGCAGTGACGCGGGCAGCTCACCCCTCCACTTT
>NA|TRBJ2-5|TRBV27|NA
CASSGTGPGETQYF
TGTGCCAGCAGTGGAACAGGGCCCGGGGAGACCCAGTACTTC
>NA|TRBJ1-2|TRBV6-5|few
CASSYSPGIYGYTF
TGTGCCAGCAGTTACTCTCCAGGAATCTATGGCTACACCTTC
>NA|TRBJ1-6|TRBV7-9|NA
CASSFERGSSPLHF
TGTGCCAGCAGCTTCGAAAGGGGTAGTTCACCCCTCCACTTT
>TRBD2|TRBJ2-1|TRBV6-1|NA
CASRAGETYNEQFF
TGTGCCAGCAGAGCGGGGGAAACCTACAATGAGCAGTTCTTC
>TRBD1|TRBJ1-1|TRBV20-1|NA
CSARPPGGYTEAFF
TGCAGTGCTAGACCTCCAGGGGGCTATACTGAAGCTTTCTTT
>NA|TRBJ2-2|TRBV7-9|NA
CASSSRDSNTGELFF
TGTGCCAGCAGCTCCCGGGACTCGAACACCGGGGAGCTGTTTTTT
>TRBD1|TRBJ2-3|TRBV5-5|NA
CASVLFGTGRVTDTQYF
TGTGCCAGCGTACTCTTCGGGACAGGGCGGGTCACAGATACGCAGTATTTT
>NA|TRBJ1-4|TRBV4-2|NA
CASSQGGGHNEKLFF
TGTGCCAGCAGCCAAGGCGGGGGCCATAATGAAAAACTGTTTTTT
>TRBD1|TRBJ2-7|TRBV6-5|NA
CASSYSIRDRAHEQYF
TGTGCCAGCAGTTACTCGATCAGGGACAGGGCCCACGAGCAGTACTTC
>NA|TRBJ2-6|TRBV7-2|NA
CASSLSGFLPGANVLTF
TGTGCCAGCAGCCTATCGGGATTTTTGCCTGGGGCCAACGTCCTGACTTTC
>NA|TRBJ1-5|TRBV19|few
CASSIFVGMGNQPQHF
TGTGCCAGTAGTATCTTCGTGGGTATGGGCAATCAGCCCCAGCATTTT
>TRBD2|TRBJ2-7|TRBV7-2|many
CASSLSGGNYEQYF
TGTGCCAGCAGCCTTAGCGGGGGAAACTACGAGCAGTACTTC
>NA|TRBJ1-5|TRBV28|NA
CASSLLQGEGNQPQHF
TGTGCCAGCAGTTTGTTGCAGGGCGAGGGCAATCAGCCCCAGCATTTT
>NA|TRBJ1-5|TRBV7-2|many
CASSLAAGSGQPQHF
TGTGCCAGCAGCTTAGCGGCAGGGTCTGGTCAGCCCCAGCATTTT
>TRBD1|TRBJ2-3|TRBV7-2|many
CASSLVGQGTDTQYF
TGTGCCAGCAGCTTAGTGGGACAGGGCACAGATACGCAGTATTTT
>NA|TRBJ2-7|TRBV28|few
CASSRTVYEQYF
TGTGCCAGCAGTAGGACAGTTTACGAGCAGTACTTC
>NA|TRBJ2-1|TRBV6-1|NA
CASSPATDTTYNEQFF
TGTGCCAGCAGTCCCGCGACAGATACCACTTACAATGAGCAGTTCTTC
>TRBD1|TRBJ2-2|TRBV4-3|many
CASSQSWTGHTGELFF
TGCGCCAGCAGCCAATCCTGGACAGGCCACACCGGGGAGCTGTTTTTT
>NA|TRBJ2-3|TRBV29-1|NA
CSVARGDSTDTQYF
TGCAGCGTTGCGCGTGGAGACAGCACAGATACGCAGTATTTT
>NA|TRBJ2-1|TRBV4-3|many
CASSQGGNEQFF
TGCGCCAGCAGCCAAGGGGGCAATGAGCAGTTCTTC
>TRBD2|TRBJ2-5|TRBV6-1|NA
CASSLAGFYRETQYF
TGTGCCAGCAGTCTAGCGGGGTTTTATCGGGAGACCCAGTACTTC
>TRBD1|TRBJ1-1|TRBV28|NA
CASSWDREAFF
TGTGCCAGCAGTTGGGACAGAGAAGCTTTCTTT
>NA|TRBJ2-3|TRBV15|many
CATKAGANTDTQYF
TGTGCCACCAAGGCGGGGGCCAACACAGATACGCAGTATTTT
>NA|TRBJ2-2|TRBV12-3/TRBV12-4|many
CASSSLSTGELFF
TGTGCCAGCAGTTCCCTTAGTACCGGGGAGCTGTTTTTT
>NA|TRBJ2-2|TRBV10-3|few
CAISGRTGELFF
TGTGCCATCAGTGGGCGGACCGGGGAGCTGTTTTTT
>NA|TRBJ2-6|TRBV7-2|many
CASRPSGANVLTF
TGTGCCAGCAGACCCTCTGGGGCCAACGTCCTGACTTTC